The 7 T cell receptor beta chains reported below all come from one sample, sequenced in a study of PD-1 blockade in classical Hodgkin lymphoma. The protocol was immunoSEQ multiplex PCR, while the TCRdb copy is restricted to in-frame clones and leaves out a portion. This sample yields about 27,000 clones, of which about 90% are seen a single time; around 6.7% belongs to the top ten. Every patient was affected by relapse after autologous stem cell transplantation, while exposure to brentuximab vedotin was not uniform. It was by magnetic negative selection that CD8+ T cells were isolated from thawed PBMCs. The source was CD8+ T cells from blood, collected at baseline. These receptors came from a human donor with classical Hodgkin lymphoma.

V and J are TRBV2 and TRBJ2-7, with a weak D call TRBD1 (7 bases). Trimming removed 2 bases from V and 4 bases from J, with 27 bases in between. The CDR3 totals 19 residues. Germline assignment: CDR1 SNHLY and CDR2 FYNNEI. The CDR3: CASSETPLDRREFRYEQYF. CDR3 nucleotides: TGTGCCAGCAGTGAAACCCCCTTGGACAGGAGGGAATTTCGGTACGAGCAGTACTTC.

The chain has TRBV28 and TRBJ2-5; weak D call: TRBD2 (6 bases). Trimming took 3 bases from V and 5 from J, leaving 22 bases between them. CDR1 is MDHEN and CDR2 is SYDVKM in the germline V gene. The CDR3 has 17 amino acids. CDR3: CASSLVRLPGLLETQYF. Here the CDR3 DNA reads TGTGCCAGCAGTTTGGTCCGGTTGCCGGGACTTTTGGAGACCCAGTACTTC.

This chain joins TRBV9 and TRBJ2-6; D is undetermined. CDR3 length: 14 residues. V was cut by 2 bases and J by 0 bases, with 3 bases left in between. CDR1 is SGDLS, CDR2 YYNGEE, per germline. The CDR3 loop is CASSVSSGANVLTF. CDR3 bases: TGTGCCAGCAGCGTGAGCTCTGGGGCCAACGTCCTGACTTTC.

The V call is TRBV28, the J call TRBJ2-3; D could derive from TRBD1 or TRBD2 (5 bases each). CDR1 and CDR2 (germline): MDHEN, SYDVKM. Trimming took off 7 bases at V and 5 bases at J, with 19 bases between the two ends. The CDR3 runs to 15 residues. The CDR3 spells CASNLGRARGDTQYF. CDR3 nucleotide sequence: TGTGCCAGCAACCTGGGACGGGCGAGGGGAGATACGCAGTATTTT.

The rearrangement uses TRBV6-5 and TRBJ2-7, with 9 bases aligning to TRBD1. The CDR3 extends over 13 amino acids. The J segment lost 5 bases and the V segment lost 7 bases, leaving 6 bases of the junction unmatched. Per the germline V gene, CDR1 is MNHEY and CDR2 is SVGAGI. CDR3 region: CASTGQGFHEQYF. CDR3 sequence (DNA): TGTGCCAGCACCGGACAGGGGTTCCACGAGCAGTACTTC.

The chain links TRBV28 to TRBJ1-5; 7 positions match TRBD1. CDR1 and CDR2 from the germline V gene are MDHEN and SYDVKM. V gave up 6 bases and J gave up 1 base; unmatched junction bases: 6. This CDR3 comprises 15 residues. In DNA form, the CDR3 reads TGTGCCAGCAGCTCCGGGACAGTGAGCAATCAGCCCCAGCATTTT. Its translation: CASSSGTVSNQPQHF.

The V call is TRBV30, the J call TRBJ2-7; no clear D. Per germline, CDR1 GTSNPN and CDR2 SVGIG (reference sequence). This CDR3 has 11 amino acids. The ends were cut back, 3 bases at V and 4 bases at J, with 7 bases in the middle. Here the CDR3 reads CAWSTSYEQYF. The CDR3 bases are TGTGCCTGGAGCACTTCATACGAGCAGTACTTC.